This T cell receptor (beta chain) was captured in a study of early stage breast cancer tumors (dated 2017 in TCRdb). For context, the study as a whole: Of the approximately 15 invasive breast tumors, more than 9 were found to be estrogen receptor-positive, progesterone receptor-positive and HER2-negative. A read coverage of roughly 10-fold per sample was achieved on average. About 65% of the 12 ER+/PR+/HER2- tumors were invasive ductal carcinomas, while the other four were invasive lobular carcinomas. The samples as a whole yielded under 3,500,000 detected templates, corresponding to roughly 1.1 million unique clonotypes. On the study overall, not on this receptor specifically: Enriched TCRB sequences shared across patients were found to be mostly commonly generated sequences that were unlikely to play an important role in the tumor microenvironment. Chain pairing and functional markers such as CD4, CD8 and FOXP3 were not captured by bulk genomic DNA sequencing of unsorted cells. Because the cohort was small, a breakdown by tumor subtype could not be done. Repertoires from blood and normal breast were more alike than repertoires from blood and tumor, and in 14 of 16 patients, comparing each tissue with blood separated tumor from normal. Approximately 2.4-fold higher T cell density and higher clonality were observed in tumors than in adjacent normal breast tissue.

Two independent genomic DNA replicates were amplified for each sample, with approximately 0.5 ug used for blood and approximately 1.5 ug for tumor or normal breast. Following the manufacturer's instructions, the ImmunoSeq Intro kit was used to carry out TCRB sequencing on genomic DNA. The multiplex PCR ran for 30 to 35 cycles using proprietary primers and spike-in control sequences for absolute quantification. Single-end 150-bp reads were used to sequence an 87-bp fragment spanning the CDR3 and the flanking V and J genes. Each lane of an Illumina MiSeq using version 3.0 chemistry carried seven multiplexed samples, with two replicates per sample. The published analysis was carried out like this. Raw data were processed with the vendor's proprietary pipeline, and both replicates were merged into a single result per sample. Clonotypes were defined as productive rearrangements sharing the V-gene family, CDR3 amino acid sequence and J-gene segment. Clonality was calculated as 1 minus the normalized Shannon entropy (Pielou evenness) of TCRB abundances. To estimate T cell density, the total number of templates was divided by the input cell count, which was inferred from how much DNA went in. Recon with default parameters was used to estimate total repertoire diversity and clonality. A clonotype was considered tumor-enriched if its abundance in tumor exceeded 0.1% and was at least 32-fold higher than its abundance in normal breast. The table was pulled from immuneACCESS by TCRdb, which kept in-frame rearrangements only. Such tables lose some clones; where checked, under half of the loss comes from unresolved V genes, and the rest has no known cause. V and J calls and clone size are as listed in that table; D and trimming were resolved from the DNA. This sample lists about 30,000 clones; roughly two thirds were detected once. 33% of the sample belongs to the ten largest clones.

There are a few counts of this clone. This clone's antigen is unknown. Base qualities were left out, and no much larger clone turns up one base away. The germline ends are 7 bases apart after V is trimmed by 0 bases and J by 1 base. CDR1 and CDR2 are read off the germline V gene as SGDLS and YYNGEE. The CDR3 goes from the cysteine to the phenylalanine over 14 residues. Here the CDR3 DNA is all that survives: 42 bases in frame from base 1. The study profiled bulk TCR beta-chain repertoires in matched peripheral blood, tumor and adjacent normal breast tissue taken from approximately 15 patients with early-stage breast cancer. Before surgery, about 5-11 mL of whole blood was collected into EDTA tubes and then processed within 2 hours. Ficoll-Paque centrifugation in SepMate-50 tubes was used to isolate peripheral blood mononuclear cells. For storage in liquid nitrogen, PBMCs were cryopreserved as aliquots of about 2 to 4.5 million cells in about 90% FBS with about 10% DMSO. The Qiagen AllPrep DNA/RNA Mini kit was used to extract genomic DNA.

The sample taken for sequencing was blood. This clonotype was sampled from a person in their fifties with breast cancer. The V and J genes are TRBV9 and TRBJ1-2, with the D gene call left open. The CDR3 protein sequence reads: CASSVGGLNYGYTF. In nucleotides, the sequence is TGTGCCAGCAGCGTAGGTGGGCTTAACTATGGCTACACCTTC.